This TCR beta chain was profiled in a study of blood T cell repertoires in COVID-19. At the level of the study: There were acute and convalescent COVID-19 samples, and they came from the United States, Italy and Spain. PBMCs, B-cell-depleted T cells, or T cells provided the cDNA or gDNA that made up the material.

This CDR3 spans 15 amino acids. CDR1 and CDR2 from the germline V gene are SGHNT and YYREEE (reference sequence). J gave up 5 bases and V 0 bases, and 4 bases lay outside the gene matches. Original processing methods: From reference gene primer amplification, estimates of nucleated cell counts were derived. Repertoires were generated with immunoSEQ multiplex PCR, while TCRdb's copy carries only in-frame clones and drops some. From that table come the V and J calls and clone size; the DNA was used to work out D and trimming. Found here are 100,000 to 110,000 clones, around four fifths of them singletons; the top ten hold roughly 29%. This clone came up once.

The chain combines TRBV5-4 with TRBJ2-1; 8 bases are shared with TRBD2. The source of this sequence is a man aged 70-80 years with active or convalescent COVID-19. Source material: peripheral blood. CDR3 region: CASSLELAEHNEQFF. The CDR3 DNA sequence: TGTGCCAGCAGCTTGGAACTAGCGGAGCACAATGAGCAGTTCTTC.